The 20 T cell receptor beta chains below all came from one sample that was sequenced in a study of regulatory T cells in long-lasting Graves disease. This sample's time point: persistent/refractory GD, antithyroid drugs over 5 years with positive TRAb. Preparation of the TCR library used RNA extracted from PBMCs. Investigators prepared the TCR beta libraries by applying iRepertoire HTBI primers and Arm-PCR of CDR3 regions. TCRdb recomputed calls from the multiplex PCR reads with MiXCR, one row per CDR3 protein. This table has 400,000 or so distinct CDR3 sequences, around a quarter appearing once. Sequences were derived from peripheral blood mononuclear cells (PBMCs), sampled when the disease was refractory, from a patient treated with antithyroid drugs. These receptors all come from a female donor with Graves disease.

This clonotype has at least ten counts. The rearrangement links TRBV12-3 or TRBV12-4 to TRBJ1-5, with D possibly matching TRBD1 (5 bases). CDR3 size: 13 residues. The V and J ends lost 7 bases and 4 bases respectively, with 11 bases between them. The CDR3 loop is CASTRAGNQPQHF. The CDR3 DNA follows: TGTGCCAGCACCAGGGCTGGGAATCAGCCCCAGCATTTT.

Only a few counts were recorded for this clonotype. V is TRBV7-2 and J is TRBJ2-2; D unclear. The CDR3 has 15 amino acids. Germline loops: CDR1 SGHTA, CDR2 FQGNSA. Trimming left V 1 base short and J 1 base short, with 7 bases between. Written as DNA, the CDR3 is TGTGCCAGCAGCTTAGTCGGGTGGAACACCGGGGAGCTGTTTTTT. Amino acids: CASSLVGWNTGELFF.

The chain couples TRBV7-6 to TRBJ2-2, with a possible D match to TRBD2 (6 bases). V was pared by 8 bases and J by 3 bases, with 19 bases between. Germline V CDR1 and CDR2: SGHVS, FNYEAQ. The CDR3 runs 16 residues. CDR3 loop: CASLRDLRGYTGELFF. In DNA form, the CDR3 reads TGTGCCAGCCTTCGTGACTTGCGGGGTTACACCGGGGAGCTGTTTTTT.

The table lists this clonotype with a few counts. The chain links TRBV12-3 or TRBV12-4 to TRBJ2-7; 8 bases fit TRBD1. J was trimmed by 2 bases and V by 1 base; bases with no gene match: 4. This CDR3 region has 15 residues. This CDR3 is CASSLEAGQAYEQYF. The CDR3 coding sequence is TGTGCCAGCAGTTTAGAGGCGGGACAGGCCTACGAGCAGTACTTC.

This clonotype has only a few counts. The chain combines TRBV14 with TRBJ2-5; tentative D call: TRBD1 (6 bases). Trimming left V 1 base short and J 3 bases short, with 21 bases between. This CDR3 has 18 residues. Germline V gene lookup returns CDR1 SGHDN and CDR2 FVKESK. CDR3 residues: CASSQVTYWRQGKETQYF. As DNA, the CDR3 is TGTGCCAGCAGCCAAGTCACGTACTGGCGGCAGGGGAAAGAGACCCAGTACTTC.

The CDR3 DNA reads as TGTGCCAGCAGCTTAGGGTCGCGGCTAGCGGGAGAGGGAAACATTCAGTACTTC. This codes for CASSLGSRLAGEGNIQYF. The V gene is TRBV13, the J gene TRBJ2-4; 10 bases line up with TRBD2. Germline CDR1 reads PRHDT; CDR2 reads FYEKMQ (reference sequence). V dropped 0 bases and J dropped 6; count of bases not matched to a gene: 11. The CDR3 sequence is 18 residues long.

This chain joins TRBV25-1 and TRBJ2-7; D uncertain. There are 15 residues in the CDR3. Germline V gene sequence: CDR1 MGHDK, CDR2 SYGVNS. V was trimmed by 0 bases and J by 3 bases, leaving 12 bases between them. This CDR3 reads CASSEYSGDGYEQYF. The CDR3 region has the DNA TGTGCCAGCAGTGAATATAGTGGGGATGGCTACGAGCAGTACTTC.

In its sample, this clonotype was seen a few times. The chain combines TRBV6-1 with TRBJ1-1; a possible D gene is TRBD1 (6 bases). Germline V gene lookup returns CDR1 MNHNS and CDR2 SASEGT. The CDR3 runs to 14 residues. Trimming removed 6 bases at V and 6 bases at J, with 17 bases between. DNA for the CDR3: TGTGCCAGCAGGGGGGCCAGGAGTGTGGCTGAAGCTTTCTTT. Residues: CASRGARSVAEAFF.

This rearrangement joins TRBV6-1 to TRBJ2-6; 8 bases match TRBD1. The trim removed 6 bases at V and 2 bases at J, leaving 12 bases unmatched. This CDR3 has 18 residues. Per germline, CDR1 MNHNS and CDR2 SASEGT. DNA for the CDR3: TGTGCCAGCAGCGAGGACAGGGTTTGGTCCGCTGGGGCCAACGTCCTGACTTTC. Its protein product is CASSEDRVWSAGANVLTF.

About this clonotype: A much larger clone is a single base away; this may be a read error. This rearrangement joins TRBV7-6 to TRBJ2-7; the D gene is possibly TRBD2 (6 bases). The germline V gene encodes CDR1 SGHVS and CDR2 FNYEAQ. With 5 bases removed from V and 5 bases from J, the gap between germline ends came to 28 bases. The CDR3 has 18 amino acids. CDR3 residues: CASSARGLASESFNEQYF. The CDR3, as DNA: TGTGCCAGCAGCGCGCGGGGCCTCGCTAGCGAGAGCTTCAACGAGCAGTACTTC. The whole variable domain, remainder taken from reference TRBV7-6 and TRBJ2-7, is GAGVSQSPRYKVTKRGQDVALRCDPISGHVSLYWYRQALGQGPEFLTYFNYEAQQDKSGLPNDRFSAERPEGSISTLTIQRTEQRDSAMYRCASSARGLASESFNEQYFGPGTRLTVT.

The rearrangement joins TRBV20-1 to TRBJ2-2; 11 bases align to TRBD2. Germline V lookup: CDR1 DFQATT, CDR2 SNEGSKA (reference sequence). The CDR3 spans 16 residues. After removal of 5 bases from V and 5 bases from J, the junction contained 10 bases not matched to a gene. This chain's CDR3 is CSALSGLAGATGELFF. CDR3 bases: TGCAGTGCTCTCTCTGGACTAGCGGGCGCGACCGGGGAGCTGTTTTTT.

This clonotype was counted only a few times. V gene TRBV28 combines with J gene TRBJ2-1, with D uncertain. The V gene lost 7 bases and the J gene lost 7 bases, with 17 bases spanning the gap. Germline CDR1 reads MDHEN; CDR2 reads SYDVKM. The CDR3 extends over 14 amino acids. The CDR3 DNA reads as TGTGCCAGCACGAGTGGGTCTCGAACAAATGAGCAGTTCTTC. Translating it yields CASTSGSRTNEQFF.

The CDR3 coding sequence is TGTGCCAGCAGTCGGGCGGGAGTTGACACCGGGGAGCTGTTTTTT. Its protein is CASSRAGVDTGELFF. The chain carries TRBV25-1 and TRBJ2-2; 7 bases match TRBD2. The V gene end was trimmed by 5 bases and the J gene end by 3 bases; junction bases not matched to a gene: 6. The germline V gene encodes CDR1 MGHDK and CDR2 SYGVNS. The CDR3 is 15 amino acids.

This clonotype was observed a few times. The chain recombines TRBV5-5 with TRBJ1-5; 9 positions match TRBD1. The CDR3 runs 17 residues. The germline gives CDR1 SGHKS, CDR2 YYEKEE (reference sequence). The ends lost 0 bases at V and 3 bases at J; junction bases unmatched: 7. CDR3 DNA: TGTGCCAGCAGCTTGGTTGGGGGACAGGGCTACAATCAGCCCCAGCATTTT. This encodes CASSLVGGQGYNQPQHF.

This clonotype was recorded at least ten times. V gene TRBV28 combines with J gene TRBJ2-5; 12 bases fit TRBD2. Germline-derived CDR1 and CDR2 are MDHEN and SYDVKM. CDR3 length: 17 amino acids. Germline trimming cut 5 bases from V and 2 bases from J; bases unmatched to any gene: 9. CDR3 nucleotides: TGTGCCAGCAGTCACTGGACTAGCGGGAAAGTGCAAGAGACCCAGTACTTC. This codes for CASSHWTSGKVQETQYF.

The rearrangement links TRBV19 to TRBJ2-2; 12 bases agree with TRBD1. V was clipped by 6 bases and J by 8 bases; unmatched bases: 4. The CDR3 sequence is 14 residues long. Germline V gene data show CDR1 as LNHDA and CDR2 as SQIVND (reference sequence). The CDR3 bases are TGTGCCAGTAGACGGGACAGGGGGCTTGGGGAGCTGTTTTTT. Its protein is CASRRDRGLGELFF.

This clonotype was detected ten times or more. The chain is built from TRBV29-1 and TRBJ1-1; D is perhaps TRBD1 (5 bases). The CDR3 covers 16 residues. Trimming removed 4 bases from V and 5 bases from J, with 23 bases in between. Germline assignment: CDR1 SQVTM and CDR2 ANQGSEA. CDR3 DNA: TGCAGCGTTGTGGGACTGGGGGGTAGCGCTGCAACTGAAGCTTTCTTT. Translating gives CSVVGLGGSAATEAFF.

The chain recombines TRBV5-1 with TRBJ2-7; the match to TRBD1 covers 11 bases. CDR1 is SGHRS and CDR2 is YFSETQ in the germline V gene. The CDR3 covers 15 residues. The junction had 4 bases not matched to a gene; V was cut back by 4 bases and J by 1 base. CDR3 in amino acids: CASSVGTGGSYEQYF. The CDR3 region has the DNA TGCGCCAGCAGCGTAGGGACAGGGGGATCCTACGAGCAGTACTTC.

This clonotype came up many times. The genes are TRBV7-2 and TRBJ2-5; D is ambiguous. The V end was cut by 6 bases, the J end by 2 bases, with 19 bases between. In germline, CDR1 is SGHTA, CDR2 FQGNSA. The CDR3 runs 16 residues. CDR3 protein: CASRPSWNVRQETQYF. CDR3 DNA: TGTGCCAGCAGGCCTTCCTGGAATGTGCGGCAAGAGACCCAGTACTTC. Together with reference TRBV7-2 and TRBJ2-5, the CDR3 gives the full variable domain: GAGVSQSPSNKVTEKGKDVELRCDPISGHTALYWYRQSLGQGLEFLIYFQGNSAPDKSGLPSDRFSAERTGGSVSTLTIQRTQQEDSAVYLCASRPSWNVRQETQYFGPGTRLLVL.

This clonotype was seen a few times. The rearrangement uses TRBV24-1 and TRBJ1-3; D is unclear. Trimming shortened V by 7 bases and J by 2 bases, and 8 bases separated the two germline ends. In germline, CDR1 is KGHDR, CDR2 SFDVKD. The CDR3 has 13 amino acids. The CDR3 DNA reads as TGTGCCACCAGCGGAGAAGCTGGAAACACCATATATTTT. It yields the protein CATSGEAGNTIYF.